This is a list of T cell receptor beta chains from one sample in a study of blood T cell repertoires in COVID-19. TCRdb keeps only in-frame clones here, not all; method: immunoSEQ multiplex PCR. Among hundreds of thousands of clones listed, around 85% were seen once. The sequenced sample consisted of peripheral blood. These receptors all come from a human donor in a cohort sampled during active COVID-19. Both conserved end residues are trimmed from each CDR3. D genes are given only for firm matches.

>TRBV7-9|.|TRBJ1-2|12
ASSLTGRDYGYT
>TRBV5-6|.|TRBJ1-3|13
ASNQRQISGNTIY
>TRBV6-5|.|TRBJ1-4|12
ASSSRGRNEKLF
>TRBV27|TRBD1|TRBJ1-1|14
ASSDRQGLMNTEAF
>TRBV5-1|TRBD1|TRBJ1-4|13
ASSLAGTGGEKLF
>TRBV5-1|.|TRBJ2-3|14
ASSLRGSRSTDTQY
>TRBV2|.|TRBJ1-2|13
ASSRAGWRRDGYT
>TRBV6-5|.|TRBJ2-3|11
ASSQKETDTQY
>TRBV30|.|TRBJ1-2|14
AWGRGSSEANYGYT
>TRBV24-1|TRBD1|TRBJ2-7|15
ATSDYSKDRLAYEQY
>TRBV3-1/TRBV3-2|TRBD2|TRBJ2-1|12
ASLTSGEGSEQF
>TRBV10-2|.|TRBJ1-2|11
ASSAGEHYGYT
>TRBV18|TRBD1|TRBJ1-1|14
ASSPREGASGTEAF
>TRBV6-5|TRBD2|TRBJ2-2|12
ASGLAENTGELF
>TRBV2|.|TRBJ1-1|11
ASSPGEETEAF
>TRBV11-1|TRBD1|TRBJ2-5|14
ASSYGTGGFQETQY
>TRBV6-5|.|TRBJ2-7|11
ASRKDITYEQY
>TRBV5-4|.|TRBJ1-2|13
ASSHKAGFIYGYT
>TRBV21-1|.|TRBJ2-4|14
AEFRGQQGGKNIQY
>TRBV6-5|.|TRBJ2-7|13
ASSYSHRPTYEQY
>TRBV29-1|TRBD2|TRBJ2-3|11
SVRTSGGDTQY
>TRBV7-3|.|TRBJ2-3|12
ASSLATSTDTQY
>TRBV6-5|.|TRBJ1-6|13
ASSYGGGGSGPLH
>TRBV5-1|.|TRBJ1-1|12
ASSLSLGGTEAF
>TRBV24-1|.|TRBJ2-1|14
ATSDLGGGPWDEQF
>TRBV19|.|TRBJ1-3|13
ASSRKPGRGNTIY
>TRBV19|.|TRBJ1-6|10
ASSGLGSPLH
>TRBV25-1|.|TRBJ2-1|12
ASSESGSLNEQF
>TRBV4-1|.|TRBJ2-1|12
ASTQHGIYNEQF
>TRBV20-1|.|TRBJ1-2|10
SASQAGYGYT
>TRBV27|TRBD1|TRBJ1-1|12
ASSLRDSNTEAF
>TRBV30|.|TRBJ1-2|11
AWSPGSNYGYT
>TRBV5-1|.|TRBJ1-2|16
ASSLGGHQGLLVYGYT
>TRBV5-4|.|TRBJ2-1|9
ASSSYREQF
>TRBV27|TRBD1|TRBJ2-7|12
ASSLGTGLYEQY
>TRBV18|.|TRBJ1-5|13
ASSPSGRDLQPQH
>TRBV18|TRBD1|TRBJ2-5|13
ASSPTGGELGTQY